This TCR beta chain was retrieved from a study of T cell responses to AZD1222 COVID-19 vaccine. Study results and caveats: Reports say nearly half of spike-specific TCRs go after unmutated variant regions. Repertoires in all cases were sampled only once the peak T cell response had passed. Females outnumbered males among donors, who were mostly white British; clonal diversity was possibly underestimated.

The repertoire was sequenced with immunoSEQ multiplex PCR; TCRdb's copy has only in-frame clones and lacks some. The sample holds about 180,000 clones; 94% are singletons and the top ten take 1.5% to 2%. Notes on this clone: No antigen is known for it.

This TCR was recovered from an adult who received the AZD1222 COVID-19 vaccine. Sample: peripheral blood, taken 28 days after the second AZD1222 dose.

The DNA of the CDR3 is TGTGCCAGCACGGCGGGCTACGAGCAGTACTTC. It translates to CASTAGYEQYF. The chain carries TRBV2 and TRBJ2-7; D might be TRBD2 (5 bases). The CDR3 extends over 11 amino acids. With 7 bases removed from V and 3 bases from J, the gap between germline ends came to 7 bases. Germline V gene data show CDR1 as SNHLY and CDR2 as FYNNEI.